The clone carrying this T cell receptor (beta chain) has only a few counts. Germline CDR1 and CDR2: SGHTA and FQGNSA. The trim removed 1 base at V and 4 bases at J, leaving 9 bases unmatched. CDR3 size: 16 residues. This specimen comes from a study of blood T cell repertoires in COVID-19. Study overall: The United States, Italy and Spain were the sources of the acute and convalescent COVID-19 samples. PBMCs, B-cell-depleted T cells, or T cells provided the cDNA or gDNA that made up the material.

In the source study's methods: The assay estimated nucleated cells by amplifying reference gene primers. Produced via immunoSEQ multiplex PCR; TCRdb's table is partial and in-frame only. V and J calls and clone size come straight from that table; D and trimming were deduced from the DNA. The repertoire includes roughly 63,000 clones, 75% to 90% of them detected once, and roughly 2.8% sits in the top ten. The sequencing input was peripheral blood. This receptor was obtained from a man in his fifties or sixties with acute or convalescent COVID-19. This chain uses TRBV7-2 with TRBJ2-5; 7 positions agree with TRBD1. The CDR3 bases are TGTGCCAGCAGCTTAGATGCTGAGACAGGGTTAGAGACCCAGTACTTC. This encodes CASSLDAETGLETQYF.